Listed below are T cell receptor beta chains from one sample, sequenced in a study of early T cells in non-severe SARS-CoV-2 infection. TCRdb re-called the 5' RACE reads through MiXCR, storing one row per CDR3 protein. The sample consists of some 56,000 distinct CDR3 sequences, roughly 16% of them appearing once. Source: whole blood, taken at baseline. These receptors were obtained from an adult who was a healthcare worker with PCR-confirmed SARS-CoV-2 infection or an uninfected control (not recorded which). CDR3s include the opening cysteine and the closing phenylalanine or tryptophan. D genes are given only for firm matches. Clone size is stated in some rows and not others, as once, few, many or a class when expanded.

j_gene: TRBJ2-1; v_gene: TRBV28; abundance: .; d_gene: .; CDR3nt: TGTGCCACTCTTAACAATGAGCAGTTCTTC; CDR3aa: CATLNNEQFF
j_gene: TRBJ2-5; v_gene: TRBV20-1; abundance: .; d_gene: .; CDR3nt: TGCAGTGCCTCGGACCCAGGACAAGAGACCCAGTACTTC; CDR3aa: CSASDPGQETQYF
j_gene: TRBJ2-7; v_gene: TRBV10-1; abundance: few; d_gene: TRBD1; CDR3nt: TGCGCCAGCAGTGAGTACCGGGACAGACCTTACGAGCAGTACTTC; CDR3aa: CASSEYRDRPYEQYF
j_gene: TRBJ1-6; v_gene: TRBV27; abundance: few; d_gene: .; CDR3nt: TGTGCCAGCAGTTTGATGGCAAACACACCCCTCCACTTT; CDR3aa: CASSLMANTPLHF
j_gene: TRBJ2-2; v_gene: TRBV4-2; abundance: .; d_gene: .; CDR3nt: TGTGCCAGCAGCCAAGAAAGGGTCGGCCCTGGGACCGGGGAGCTGTTTTTT; CDR3aa: CASSQERVGPGTGELFF
j_gene: TRBJ2-2; v_gene: TRBV12-3/TRBV12-4; abundance: .; d_gene: .; CDR3nt: TGTGCCAGCACCCCTCGAGAGCCCGGGGAGCTGTTTTTT; CDR3aa: CASTPREPGELFF
j_gene: TRBJ2-5; v_gene: TRBV20-1; abundance: medium-sized; d_gene: .; CDR3nt: TGCAGTGCTAGACTAGTGGGGACCCAGTACTTC; CDR3aa: CSARLVGTQYF
j_gene: TRBJ1-2; v_gene: TRBV14; abundance: many; d_gene: .; CDR3nt: TGTGCCAGCAGCCAAGATCTCTGGGGGGTACGCGATGGCTACACCTTC; CDR3aa: CASSQDLWGVRDGYTF
j_gene: TRBJ2-1; v_gene: TRBV5-1; abundance: .; d_gene: .; CDR3nt: TGCGCCAGCAGCTTAACAGTCACGGGGACCTACAATGAGCAGTTCTTC; CDR3aa: CASSLTVTGTYNEQFF
j_gene: TRBJ2-5; v_gene: TRBV5-1; abundance: few; d_gene: .; CDR3nt: TGCGCCAGCAGCTTGGGGCCGCAGGGACGACTTGGAGAGACCCAGTACTTC; CDR3aa: CASSLGPQGRLGETQYF
j_gene: TRBJ2-3; v_gene: TRBV29-1; abundance: .; d_gene: .; CDR3nt: TGCAGCGTTGATGACCCCACAGATACGCAGTATTTT; CDR3aa: CSVDDPTDTQYF
j_gene: TRBJ2-5; v_gene: TRBV28; abundance: few; d_gene: .; CDR3nt: TGTGCCAGCACTAGAGACCCCACCGTCTTAGAGACCCAGTACTTC; CDR3aa: CASTRDPTVLETQYF
j_gene: TRBJ1-6; v_gene: TRBV5-5; abundance: .; d_gene: .; CDR3nt: TGTGCCAGCAGCTTTGGCGCGATTTCTAATTCACCCCTCCACTTT; CDR3aa: CASSFGAISNSPLHF
j_gene: TRBJ1-1; v_gene: TRBV30; abundance: many; d_gene: .; CDR3nt: TGTGCCTGGAGTGTAAATTTGGTCAGCCAAGCTTTCTTT; CDR3aa: CAWSVNLVSQAFF
j_gene: TRBJ1-3; v_gene: TRBV6-6; abundance: few; d_gene: TRBD1; CDR3nt: TGTGCCAGCAGTTACGGGACAGGGGGTACTGGAAACACCATATATTTT; CDR3aa: CASSYGTGGTGNTIYF
j_gene: TRBJ1-4; v_gene: TRBV18; abundance: .; d_gene: .; CDR3nt: TGTGCCAGCTCACCAGGGATCGGTGAAAAACTGTTTTTT; CDR3aa: CASSPGIGEKLFF
j_gene: TRBJ2-2; v_gene: TRBV18; abundance: few; d_gene: .; CDR3nt: TGTGCCAGCTCAGGTTCGAACACCGGGGAGCTGTTTTTT; CDR3aa: CASSGSNTGELFF
j_gene: TRBJ2-2; v_gene: TRBV2; abundance: many; d_gene: TRBD2; CDR3nt: TGTGCCAGCAGTCAGCCGGGACTAGCGGGGGTCATAACCGGGGAGCTGTTTTTT; CDR3aa: CASSQPGLAGVITGELFF
j_gene: TRBJ2-1; v_gene: TRBV7-8; abundance: few; d_gene: .; CDR3nt: TGTGCCAGCAGCTTAGAGGGACAGCAGTTCTTC; CDR3aa: CASSLEGQQFF
j_gene: TRBJ1-4; v_gene: TRBV28; abundance: .; d_gene: .; CDR3nt: TGTGCCAGCAGTTCGAACCCTGCAACTAATGAAAAACTGTTTTTT; CDR3aa: CASSSNPATNEKLFF
j_gene: TRBJ1-5; v_gene: TRBV19; abundance: many; d_gene: .; CDR3nt: TGTGCCAGTAGTACCAGAGGACAGCCCCGTACGCATTTT; CDR3aa: CASSTRGQPRTHF
j_gene: TRBJ2-2; v_gene: TRBV29-1; abundance: many; d_gene: TRBD2; CDR3nt: TGCAGCGTTGCGACTAGCCCGAACACCGGGGAGCTGTTTTTT; CDR3aa: CSVATSPNTGELFF
j_gene: TRBJ2-3; v_gene: TRBV4-1; abundance: few; d_gene: .; CDR3nt: TGCGCCAGCAGCCAAGATTACCCGCGGGGCGATACGCAGTATTTT; CDR3aa: CASSQDYPRGDTQYF
j_gene: TRBJ2-2; v_gene: TRBV29-1; abundance: once; d_gene: .; CDR3nt: TGCAGCGCACAGAACACCGGGGAGCTGTTTTTT; CDR3aa: CSAQNTGELFF
j_gene: TRBJ1-2; v_gene: TRBV3-1; abundance: few; d_gene: .; CDR3nt: TGTGCCAGCAGCCAAGAGGTTAATGGCTACACCTTC; CDR3aa: CASSQEVNGYTF
j_gene: TRBJ2-1; v_gene: TRBV7-6; abundance: .; d_gene: .; CDR3nt: TGTGCCAGCAGATCGGGACCGATGTCCTACAATGAGCAGTTCTTC; CDR3aa: CASRSGPMSYNEQFF
j_gene: TRBJ2-1; v_gene: TRBV12-3/TRBV12-4; abundance: .; d_gene: TRBD2; CDR3nt: TGTGCCAGCAGCCTTCGGCTAGCGGTAATGGGTGGTGAGCAGTTCTTC; CDR3aa: CASSLRLAVMGGEQFF
j_gene: TRBJ2-5; v_gene: TRBV12-3/TRBV12-4; abundance: few; d_gene: TRBD1; CDR3nt: TGTGCCAGCCACAGGGGAGAGGAAGAGACCCAGTACTTC; CDR3aa: CASHRGEEETQYF
j_gene: TRBJ2-7; v_gene: TRBV10-3; abundance: .; d_gene: TRBD2; CDR3nt: TGTGCCACAACCCACCAGCGGGGGTCCTACGAGCAGTACTTC; CDR3aa: CATTHQRGSYEQYF
j_gene: TRBJ1-1; v_gene: TRBV4-1; abundance: few; d_gene: .; CDR3nt: TGCGCCAGCAGCCCTCGGACAAACCTGGAAGTCACTGAAGCTTTCTTT; CDR3aa: CASSPRTNLEVTEAFF
j_gene: TRBJ2-1; v_gene: TRBV20-1; abundance: few; d_gene: .; CDR3nt: TGCAGTGCCCCCACAAGGGCGGCAAGAACCTACAATGAGCAGTTCTTC; CDR3aa: CSAPTRAARTYNEQFF
j_gene: TRBJ2-7; v_gene: TRBV12-3/TRBV12-4; abundance: few; d_gene: TRBD1; CDR3nt: TGTGCCAGCAGTTTCTGGACAGGGGTCCACGAGCAGTACTTC; CDR3aa: CASSFWTGVHEQYF
j_gene: TRBJ1-4; v_gene: TRBV20-1; abundance: few; d_gene: .; CDR3nt: TGCAGTGCTAGAGCCCTGAATAATGAAAAACTGTTTTTT; CDR3aa: CSARALNNEKLFF
j_gene: TRBJ2-3; v_gene: TRBV2; abundance: many; d_gene: TRBD2; CDR3nt: TGTGCCAGAGGACTAGCGGGAGTGTATGATACGCAGTATTTT; CDR3aa: CARGLAGVYDTQYF
j_gene: TRBJ2-5; v_gene: TRBV18; abundance: .; d_gene: .; CDR3nt: TGTGCCAGCTCACCAGTGACAGGCCCATCGTCGGAGACCCAGTACTTC; CDR3aa: CASSPVTGPSSETQYF
j_gene: TRBJ1-1; v_gene: TRBV5-1; abundance: .; d_gene: .; CDR3nt: TGCGCCAGCAGCGACGGACCAGGGAAGGGTGAAGCTTTCTTT; CDR3aa: CASSDGPGKGEAFF
j_gene: TRBJ2-1; v_gene: TRBV6-4; abundance: .; d_gene: .; CDR3nt: TGTGCCGGCCAGGGGACATCCAATGAGCAGTTCTTC; CDR3aa: CAGQGTSNEQFF